This TCR beta chain was documented in a study of T cells in Graves' hyperthyroidism and ophthalmopathy. Study background: Staff took peripheral blood when the initial diagnosis was made, before any treatment began.

Trimming took 3 bases from V and 8 from J, leaving 15 bases between them. The CDR3 loop spans 14 amino acids. The germline V gene has CDR1 SGHRS and CDR2 YFSETQ. TCR beta CDR3 sequences were amplified from RNA transcripts. Using the HTBI primer set, a first-round RT-PCR was run on the TCR CDR3. In TCRdb, the multiplex PCR reads were re-called with MiXCR into one record per CDR3 protein. The data contain some 250,000 distinct CDR3 sequences, about 14% of them singletons. Orbital computed tomography, thyroid ultrasound, serum thyroxine and TRAb, and clinical symptoms together informed the diagnoses. Sequenced material: blood. This sequence originates from a woman between 40 and 50 years old with Graves' hyperthyroidism that later progressed to Graves' ophthalmopathy. The chain uses TRBV5-1 and TRBJ2-1; D gene ambiguous. CDR3 protein: CASSSGQAVDEQFF. CDR3 nucleotides: TGCGCCAGCAGCTCCGGTCAGGCGGTAGATGAGCAGTTCTTC.